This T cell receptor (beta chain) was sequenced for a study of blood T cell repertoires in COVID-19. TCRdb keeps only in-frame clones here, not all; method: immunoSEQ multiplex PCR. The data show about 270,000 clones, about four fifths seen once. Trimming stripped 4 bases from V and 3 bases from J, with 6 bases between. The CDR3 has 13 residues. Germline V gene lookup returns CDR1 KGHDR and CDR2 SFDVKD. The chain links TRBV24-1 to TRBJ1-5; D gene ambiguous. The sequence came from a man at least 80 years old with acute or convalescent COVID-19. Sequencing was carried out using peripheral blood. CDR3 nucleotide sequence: TGTGCCACCAGTGAAACTTCCAATCAGCCCCAGCATTTT. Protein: CATSETSNQPQHF.